These 25 T cell receptor beta chains were all obtained from the same sample, sequenced in a study of T cell repertoires in cytomegalovirus infection. TCRdb reprocessed the reads via MiXCR and lists one record per CDR3 protein. Altogether just under 550,000 distinct CDR3 sequences are present, approximately 26% being singletons, with the ten largest covering under 15%. Sequencing input: PBMCs. The receptors derive from a human donor in good health (CMV status not recorded). Some clones in this sample may be carry-over from other donors' samples.

The sample holds a few counts of this clonotype. V usage is TRBV20-1 and J usage is TRBJ1-1; 9 bases align to TRBD1. The CDR3 consists of 15 residues. V was clipped by 0 bases and J by 4 bases; unmatched bases: 6. The germline CDR1 and CDR2 sequences are DFQATT and SNEGSKA (reference sequence). CDR3 coding DNA: TGCAGTGCTAGAGATCCGGGACAGGGAGTCACTGAAGCTTTCTTT. Its translation is CSARDPGQGVTEAFF.

This clonotype has more than one count but fewer than ten. The rearrangement uses TRBV18 and TRBJ1-5; D gene unclear. Trimming shortened V by 3 bases and J by 0 bases, and 12 bases separated the two germline ends. The CDR3 contains 16 residues. Per germline, CDR1 KGHSH and CDR2 LQKENI. CDR3 amino acids: CASSPPGGRSNQPQHF. Here the CDR3 DNA reads TGTGCCAGCTCACCCCCTGGAGGGCGTAGCAATCAGCCCCAGCATTTT.

The rearrangement links TRBV4-1 to TRBJ1-4; 7 bases are a match to TRBD1. Germline V lookup: CDR1 MGHRA, CDR2 YSYEKL. With V trimmed by 0 bases and J by 0 bases, 10 bases remained unmatched. This CDR3 has 19 residues. The CDR3 nucleotides read TGCGCCAGCAGCCAAGAAACTTCGAGGGGGCTCGCAACTAATGAAAAACTGTTTTTT. The encoded protein is CASSQETSRGLATNEKLFF.

V usage is TRBV11-2 and J usage is TRBJ2-5; D remains unclear. From germline, CDR1 is SGHAT and CDR2 FQNNGV. There are 14 residues in the CDR3. V gave up 2 bases and J gave up 2 bases, with 9 bases separating them. The CDR3 nucleotides are TGTGCCAGCAGCTTAACGCGGATACAAGAGACCCAGTACTTC. This codes for CASSLTRIQETQYF.

The rearrangement joins TRBV3-1 to TRBJ2-7; 11 nucleotides agree with TRBD2. Germline V gene data show CDR1 as LGHDT and CDR2 as YNNKEL (reference sequence). The CDR3 has 17 amino acids. Trimming cost V 5 bases and J 2 bases; bases outside gene matches: 11. The CDR3 is CASSAGLAVGLPYEQYF. The CDR3 coding sequence is TGTGCCAGCAGCGCGGGACTAGCGGTCGGATTACCCTACGAGCAGTACTTC.

Only a few counts were recorded for this clonotype. The CDR3 DNA reads as TGTGCCAGCAGCCACCTCCGGGACAGGGAAAACACCGGGGAGCTGTTTTTT. Translated, it gives CASSHLRDRENTGELFF. V and J are TRBV7-9 and TRBJ2-2; 9 bases are a match to TRBD1. CDR3 length: 17 amino acids. The germline CDR1 and CDR2 sequences are SEHNR and FQNEAQ (reference sequence). Trimming took 5 bases from V and 2 from J; bases not matched to a gene: 9.

The rearrangement uses TRBV7-8 and TRBJ1-3; D is perhaps TRBD1 (6 bases). CDR3 length: 14 amino acids. Trimming stripped 5 bases from V and 4 bases from J, with 12 bases between. Germline CDR1 reads SGHVS; CDR2 reads FQNEAQ. The DNA for the CDR3 is TGTGCCAGCAGCGTAGGGGGGACAGGAAACACCATATATTTT. Amino acids: CASSVGGTGNTIYF.

This clonotype was picked up a small number of times. The chain carries TRBV12-3 or TRBV12-4 and TRBJ2-2; no clear D. Trimming took 3 bases from V and 5 from J, leaving 10 bases between them. The length of the CDR3 is 14 residues. CDR3 protein: CASSFGQLTGELFF. CDR3 in DNA: TGTGCCAGCAGTTTTGGCCAGCTAACCGGGGAGCTGTTTTTT.

The sample holds a few counts of this clonotype. V and J are TRBV7-6 and TRBJ2-7; D is unclear. The length of the CDR3 is 11 residues. V was cut by 6 bases and J by 5 bases, with 8 bases left in between. CDR1 and CDR2 from the germline V gene are SGHVS and FNYEAQ. CDR3 amino acids: CASSLVHEQYF. The CDR3 DNA reads as TGTGCCAGCAGTCTGGTGCACGAGCAGTACTTC. The full variable domain, in which reference TRBV7-6 and TRBJ2-7 provide the parts outside the CDR3, is GAGVSQSPRYKVTKRGQDVALRCDPISGHVSLYWYRQALGQGPEFLTYFNYEAQQDKSGLPNDRFSAERPEGSISTLTIQRTEQRDSAMYRCASSLVHEQYFGPGTRLTVT.

This clonotype has just a few counts. This sequence joins TRBV28 and TRBJ2-3; 12 bases are a match to TRBD1. V was pared by 1 base and J by 3 bases, with 2 bases of the junction left unmatched. CDR3 length: 16 amino acids. CDR1 is MDHEN and CDR2 is SYDVKM in the germline V gene. CDR3 in amino acids: CASSLSGQGATDTQYF. The DNA of the CDR3 is TGTGCCAGCAGTTTATCGGGACAGGGGGCTACAGATACGCAGTATTTT. The full variable domain, rest sourced from reference TRBV28 and TRBJ2-3, is DVKVTQSSRYLVKRTGEKVFLECVQDMDHENMFWYRQDPGLGLRLIYFSYDVKMKEKGDIPEGYSVSREKKERFSLILESASTNQTSMYLCASSLSGQGATDTQYFGPGTRLTVL.

This clonotype was detected only a few times. The chain is built from TRBV7-9 and TRBJ1-2; 9 bases align to TRBD1. The V gene's germline CDR1 is SEHNR and CDR2 FQNEAQ (reference sequence). The junction had 10 bases not matched to a gene; V was cut back by 5 bases and J by 3 bases. The CDR3 length is 16 residues. In DNA form, the CDR3 reads TGTGCCAGCAGCCCACCACAGGGGGCGGGGGACTATGGCTACACCTTC. Its translation is CASSPPQGAGDYGYTF.

This clonotype was seen more than once but under ten times. V usage is TRBV6-6 and J usage is TRBJ2-7; 9 bases map to TRBD2. The CDR3 consists of 11 residues. Per the germline V gene, CDR1 is MNHNY and CDR2 is SVGAGI (reference sequence). The CDR3 here is CASSSPSGINV. As DNA, the CDR3 is TGTGCCAGCAGTTCACCTAGCGGGATTAACGTC.

The chain carries TRBV7-2 and TRBJ2-1; no clear D gene. V lost 4 bases and J 10 bases, leaving 8 bases between the germline ends. The CDR3 is made up of 11 amino acids. CDR1 is SGHTA, CDR2 FQGNSA, per germline. CDR3 in amino acids: CASSSPAEQFF. In DNA, the CDR3 is TGTGCCAGCAGCTCCCCCGCGGAGCAGTTCTTC.

This clonotype has more than one count but fewer than ten. This chain's CDR3 is CASRQRTGTYEQYF. CDR3 DNA sequence: TGTGCCAGCAGACAACGGACAGGGACGTACGAGCAGTACTTC. The gene calls are TRBV27 and TRBJ2-7, with 8 nucleotides matching TRBD1. The CDR3 spans 14 residues. V shed 6 bases and J 4 bases; nucleotides not matched to a gene: 8. The germline V gene has CDR1 MNHEY and CDR2 SMNVEV (reference sequence).

Turning to this clonotype: This clone may be a read error of a much larger clone one base away. This chain uses TRBV7-2 with TRBJ2-1; 8 bases are shared with TRBD1. The DNA end favors TRBJ2-7, so the J call may be wrong. From germline, CDR1 is SGHTA and CDR2 FQGNSA. CDR3 length equals 13 residues. CDR3 region: CASRMDRDSEQYF. The CDR3 nucleotides read TGTGCCAGCAGAATGGACAGGGACAGTGAGCAGTACTTC.

In its sample, this clonotype was seen a few times. The V gene is TRBV14, the J gene TRBJ2-1, with 11 positions matching TRBD2. The length of the CDR3 is 18 residues. CDR1 is SGHDN and CDR2 is FVKESK in the germline V gene. V dropped 1 base and J dropped 4; count of bases not matched to a gene: 9. CDR3: CASSQGPTSGARYNEQFF. The CDR3 nucleotides read TGTGCCAGCAGCCAAGGGCCGACTAGCGGGGCCCGGTACAATGAGCAGTTCTTC.

This clonotype was picked up many times. V usage is TRBV27 and J usage is TRBJ1-2; tentative D call: TRBD1 (6 bases). V was cut by 0 bases and J by 4 bases, with 15 bases left in between. The CDR3 spans 16 residues. The V gene's germline CDR1 is MNHEY and CDR2 SMNVEV (reference sequence). In nucleotides, the CDR3 is TGTGCCAGCAGTTTATCTGGCTGGGGGCTAGTCTATGGCTACACCTTC. Translation gives CASSLSGWGLVYGYTF.

The V call is TRBV4-1, the J call TRBJ2-2, with 8 bases that match TRBD1. The germline gives CDR1 MGHRA, CDR2 YSYEKL. The CDR3 has 17 amino acids. Losses at the gene ends were 1 base for V and 1 base for J; bases not matched to a gene: 5. CDR3 nucleotide sequence: TGCGCCAGCAGCCAAGTTGTCGGGACAGGGAACACCGGGGAGCTGTTTTTT. This sequence encodes CASSQVVGTGNTGELFF.

This clonotype was picked up a small number of times. This chain uses TRBV28 with TRBJ1-2; 10 nucleotides match TRBD1. V was pared by 5 bases and J by 8 bases, with 11 bases of the junction left unmatched. CDR3 length: 15 amino acids. Germline values: CDR1 MDHEN, CDR2 SYDVKM. Here the CDR3 reads CASSPPLTGGRGYTF. The CDR3 nucleotides read TGTGCCAGCAGTCCCCCCTTGACAGGGGGCCGAGGCTACACCTTC.

J is TRBJ1-2 and V is TRBV28, with 7 bases lining up with TRBD1. This CDR3 spans 14 amino acids. V gave up 6 bases and J gave up 4 bases; unmatched junction bases: 8. The germline CDR1 and CDR2 sequences are MDHEN and SYDVKM. The CDR3 coding sequence is TGTGCCAGCAGAGTGACCGGGACAGTCTATGGCTACACCTTC. This gives the protein CASRVTGTVYGYTF.

V gene TRBV29-1 combines with J gene TRBJ2-4; possibly TRBD2 for D (6 bases). The CDR3 is 12 amino acids. V dropped 7 bases and J dropped 9 bases, with 16 bases sitting between them. Per the germline V gene, CDR1 is SQVTM and CDR2 is ANQGSEA. This CDR3 is CSASGKGGIQYF. CDR3 nucleotide sequence: TGCAGCGCCTCCGGGAAGGGAGGCATTCAGTACTTC. Full variable domain (rest looked up from reference TRBV29-1 and TRBJ2-4): SAVISQKPSRDICQRGTSLTIQCQVDSQVTMMFWYRQQPGQSLTLIATANQGSEATYESGFVIDKFPISRPNLTFSTLTVSNMSPEDSSIYLCSASGKGGIQYFGAGTRLSVL.

This clonotype was counted at least ten times. The chain is built from TRBV7-2 and TRBJ2-3; D is unresolved. V lost 5 bases and J 4 bases, leaving 13 bases between the germline ends. Per the germline V gene, CDR1 is SGHTA and CDR2 is FQGNSA. The CDR3 covers 14 residues. The CDR3 bases are TGTGCCAGCAGCCGTGTAACGCTATCAGATACGCAGTATTTT. It specifies CASSRVTLSDTQYF. The complete variable domain, with remaining parts taken from reference TRBV7-2 and TRBJ2-3, reads GAGVSQSPSNKVTEKGKDVELRCDPISGHTALYWYRQSLGQGLEFLIYFQGNSAPDKSGLPSDRFSAERTGGSVSTLTIQRTQQEDSAVYLCASSRVTLSDTQYFGPGTRLTVL.

This clonotype was found many times. V usage is TRBV6-1 and J usage is TRBJ2-7; TRBD2 might be the D (6 bases). Germline assignment: CDR1 MNHNS and CDR2 SASEGT. The CDR3 runs 13 residues. V lost 6 bases and J lost 1, with 10 bases in between. CDR3 nucleotides: TGTGCCAGCAGGGGGGACTTGTCCTACGAGCAGTACGTC. Protein sequence: CASRGDLSYEQYV.

The rearrangement uses TRBV29-1 and TRBJ2-1, with 10 nucleotides matching TRBD1. CDR3 length: 13 residues. Trimming took 4 bases from V and 5 from J; bases not matched to a gene: 2. CDR1 and CDR2 from the germline V gene are SQVTM and ANQGSEA. The CDR3: CSVAGQGNNEQFF. For the CDR3, the DNA is TGCAGCGTTGCGGGACAGGGGAACAATGAGCAGTTCTTC.

V gene TRBV27 combines with J gene TRBJ1-1, with 8 bases that match TRBD1. Germline-derived CDR1 and CDR2 are MNHEY and SMNVEV (reference sequence). V trimming: 7 bases; J trimming: 6 bases; junction bases outside the gene matches: 13. CDR3 length equals 15 residues. The DNA of the CDR3 is TGTGCCAGCATCACCAGGGGGCAGGGGAAACCTGAAGCTTTCTTT. It specifies CASITRGQGKPEAFF.